This T cell receptor (beta chain) was retrieved from a study of CDR3 diversity in severe acne. Each CDR3 protein is one row after TCRdb ran MiXCR on the PCR reads. The sample consists of almost 85,000 distinct CDR3 sequences, 45% to 65% of them appearing once. V was trimmed by 5 bases and J by 5 bases, leaving 12 bases between them. This CDR3 comprises 13 residues. Germline CDR1 and CDR2: WNHNN and SYGVQD (reference sequence). In this sample, this clonotype is medium-sized (0.01 to 0.1%). This chain links TRBV10-1 with TRBJ2-5; TRBD2 is a possible D gene (5 bases). Sequencing was carried out using blood. This receptor was taken from a male donor in good health, without acne. This CDR3 reads CASSNGNQETQYF. CDR3 in DNA: TGCGCCAGCAGTAACGGGAATCAGGAGACCCAGTACTTC.